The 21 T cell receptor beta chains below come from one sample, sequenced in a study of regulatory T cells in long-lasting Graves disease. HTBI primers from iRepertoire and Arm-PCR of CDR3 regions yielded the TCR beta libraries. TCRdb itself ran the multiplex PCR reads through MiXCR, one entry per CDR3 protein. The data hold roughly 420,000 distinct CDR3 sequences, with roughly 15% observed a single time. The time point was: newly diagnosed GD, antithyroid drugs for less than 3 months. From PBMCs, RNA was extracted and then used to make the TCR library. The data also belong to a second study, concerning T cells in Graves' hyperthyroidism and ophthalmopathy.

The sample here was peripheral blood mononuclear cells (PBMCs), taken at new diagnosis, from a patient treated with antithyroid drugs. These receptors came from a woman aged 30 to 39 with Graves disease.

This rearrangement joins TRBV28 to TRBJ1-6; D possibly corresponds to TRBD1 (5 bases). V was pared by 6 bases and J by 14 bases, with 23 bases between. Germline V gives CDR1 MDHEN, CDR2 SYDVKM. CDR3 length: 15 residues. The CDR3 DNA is TGTGCCAGCAGACCCCTCGGGGCCCCGACAAAAGCCCTCCACTTT. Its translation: CASRPLGAPTKALHF.

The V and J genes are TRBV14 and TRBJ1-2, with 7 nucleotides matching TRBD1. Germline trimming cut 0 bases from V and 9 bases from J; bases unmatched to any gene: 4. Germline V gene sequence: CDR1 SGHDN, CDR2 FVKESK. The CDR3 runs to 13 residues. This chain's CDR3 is CASSQERTGSYTF. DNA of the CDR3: TGTGCCAGCAGCCAAGAAAGGACAGGCAGCTACACCTTC.

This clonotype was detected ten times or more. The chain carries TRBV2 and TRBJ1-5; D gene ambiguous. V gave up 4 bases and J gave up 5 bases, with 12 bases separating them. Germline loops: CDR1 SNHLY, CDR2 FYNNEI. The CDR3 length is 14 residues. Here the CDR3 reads CASSGPLPHQPQHF. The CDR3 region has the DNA TGTGCCAGCAGTGGGCCTTTACCCCATCAGCCCCAGCATTTT.

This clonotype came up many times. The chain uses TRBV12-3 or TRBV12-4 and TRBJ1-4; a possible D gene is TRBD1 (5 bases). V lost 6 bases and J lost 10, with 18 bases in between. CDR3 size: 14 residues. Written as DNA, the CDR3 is TGTGCCAGCAGGCCGGGGGAGGGTCTAGTAAAACTGTTTTTT. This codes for CASRPGEGLVKLFF.

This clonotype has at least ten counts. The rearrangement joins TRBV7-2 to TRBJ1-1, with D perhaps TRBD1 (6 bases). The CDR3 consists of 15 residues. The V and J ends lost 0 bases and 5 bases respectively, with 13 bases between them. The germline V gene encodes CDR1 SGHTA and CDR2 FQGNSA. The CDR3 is CASSLAAGGTTEAFF. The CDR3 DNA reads TGTGCCAGCAGCTTAGCAGCGGGGGGCACGACTGAAGCTTTCTTT.

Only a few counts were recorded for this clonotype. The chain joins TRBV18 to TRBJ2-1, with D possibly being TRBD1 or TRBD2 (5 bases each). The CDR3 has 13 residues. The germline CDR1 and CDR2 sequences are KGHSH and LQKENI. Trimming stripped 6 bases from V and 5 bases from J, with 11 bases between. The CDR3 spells CASSRGTDNEQFF. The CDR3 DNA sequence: TGTGCCAGCTCTAGAGGGACGGACAATGAGCAGTTCTTC.

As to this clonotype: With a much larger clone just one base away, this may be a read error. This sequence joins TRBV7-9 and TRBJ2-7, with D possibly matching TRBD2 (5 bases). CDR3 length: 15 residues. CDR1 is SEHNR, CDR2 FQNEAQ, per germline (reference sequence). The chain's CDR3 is CASSFDRGRAYEPYF. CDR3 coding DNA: TGTGCCAGCAGCTTCGATCGTGGGAGAGCCTACGAGCCGTACTTC.

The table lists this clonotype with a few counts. CDR3 sequence: CASRTPGLGIEAFF. Written as DNA, the CDR3 is TGTGCCAGTAGAACCCCGGGACTGGGAATCGAAGCTTTCTTT. This rearrangement joins TRBV19 to TRBJ1-1, with a weak D call TRBD1 (5 bases). V was pared by 6 bases and J by 8 bases, with 19 bases between. Germline CDR1 reads LNHDA; CDR2 reads SQIVND (reference sequence). The length of the CDR3 is 14 residues. Filled out from reference TRBV19 and TRBJ1-1, the complete variable domain reads DGGITQSPKYLFRKEGQNVTLSCEQNLNHDAMYWYRQDPGQGLRLIYYSQIVNDFQKGDIAEGYSVSREKKESFPLTVTSAQKNPTAFYLCASRTPGLGIEAFFGQGTRLTVV.

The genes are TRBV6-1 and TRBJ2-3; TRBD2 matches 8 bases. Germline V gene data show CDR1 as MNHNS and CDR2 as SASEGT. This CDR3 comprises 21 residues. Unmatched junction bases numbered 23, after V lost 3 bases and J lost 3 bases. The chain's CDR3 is CASSESTLYAIAGMATDTQYF. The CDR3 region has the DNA TGTGCCAGCAGTGAGTCGACCTTATACGCGATAGCGGGAATGGCGACAGATACGCAGTATTTT.

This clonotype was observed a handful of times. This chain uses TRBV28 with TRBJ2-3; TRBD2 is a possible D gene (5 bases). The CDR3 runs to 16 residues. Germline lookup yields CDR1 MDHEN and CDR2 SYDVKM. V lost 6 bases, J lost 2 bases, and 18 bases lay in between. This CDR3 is CASSLSPRDYTDTQYF. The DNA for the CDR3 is TGTGCCAGCAGCTTAAGTCCCCGAGACTACACAGATACGCAGTATTTT.

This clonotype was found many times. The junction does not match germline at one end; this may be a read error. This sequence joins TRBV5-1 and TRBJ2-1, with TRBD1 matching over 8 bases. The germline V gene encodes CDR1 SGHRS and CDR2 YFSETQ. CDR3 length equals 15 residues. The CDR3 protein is CASSSGTGSYNEQFF. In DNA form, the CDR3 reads TGTGCCAGCAGTTCCGGGACAGGATCTTACAATGAGCAGTTCTTC.

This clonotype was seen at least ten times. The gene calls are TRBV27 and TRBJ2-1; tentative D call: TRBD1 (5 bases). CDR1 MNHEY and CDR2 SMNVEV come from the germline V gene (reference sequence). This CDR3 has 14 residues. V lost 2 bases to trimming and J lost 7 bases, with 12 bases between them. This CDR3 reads CASSLGVRENEQFF. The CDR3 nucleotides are TGTGCCAGCAGTTTAGGTGTCAGGGAAAATGAGCAGTTCTTC.

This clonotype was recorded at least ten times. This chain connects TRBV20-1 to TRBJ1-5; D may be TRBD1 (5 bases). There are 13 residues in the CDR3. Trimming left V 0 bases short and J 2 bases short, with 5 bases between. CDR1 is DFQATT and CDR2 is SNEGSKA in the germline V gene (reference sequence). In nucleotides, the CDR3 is TGCAGTGCTAGAGAAGGGGGCAATCAGCCCCAGCATTTT. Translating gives CSAREGGNQPQHF.

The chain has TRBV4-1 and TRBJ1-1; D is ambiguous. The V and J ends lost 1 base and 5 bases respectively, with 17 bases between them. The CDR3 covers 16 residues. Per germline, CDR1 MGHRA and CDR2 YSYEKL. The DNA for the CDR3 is TGCGCCAGCAGCCAAGTCGGCAGGACTATACGGACTGAAGCTTTCTTT. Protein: CASSQVGRTIRTEAFF.

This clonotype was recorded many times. The CDR3 region has the DNA TGCGCCAGCACCTCAGGCCCTTCCACTAATGAGCAGTTCTTC. It translates to CASTSGPSTNEQFF. This rearrangement joins TRBV5-1 to TRBJ2-1; D not certain. The germline gives CDR1 SGHRS, CDR2 YFSETQ. With 6 bases removed from V and 7 bases from J, the gap between germline ends came to 17 bases. CDR3 length: 14 residues.

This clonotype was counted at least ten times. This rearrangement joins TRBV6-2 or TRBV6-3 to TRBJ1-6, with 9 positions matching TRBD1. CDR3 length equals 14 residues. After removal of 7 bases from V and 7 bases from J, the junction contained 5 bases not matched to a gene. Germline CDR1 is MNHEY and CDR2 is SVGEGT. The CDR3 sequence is CASTRDRANSPLHF. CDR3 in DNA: TGTGCCAGCACCAGGGACAGGGCCAATTCACCCCTCCACTTT.

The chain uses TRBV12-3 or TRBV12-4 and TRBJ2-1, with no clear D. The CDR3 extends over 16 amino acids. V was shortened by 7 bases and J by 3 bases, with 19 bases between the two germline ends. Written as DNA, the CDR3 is TGTGCCAGCACCCCCCCGGAAGGGTCTAACTACAATGAGCAGTTCTTC. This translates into CASTPPEGSNYNEQFF.

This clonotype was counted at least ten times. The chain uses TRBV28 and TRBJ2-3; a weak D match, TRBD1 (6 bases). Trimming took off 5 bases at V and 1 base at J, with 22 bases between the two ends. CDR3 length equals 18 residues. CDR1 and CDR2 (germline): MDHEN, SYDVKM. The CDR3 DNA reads TGTGCCAGCAGTGGGGGAGCTTTGGTAAGGACAGGCACAGATACGCAGTATTTT. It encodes CASSGGALVRTGTDTQYF.

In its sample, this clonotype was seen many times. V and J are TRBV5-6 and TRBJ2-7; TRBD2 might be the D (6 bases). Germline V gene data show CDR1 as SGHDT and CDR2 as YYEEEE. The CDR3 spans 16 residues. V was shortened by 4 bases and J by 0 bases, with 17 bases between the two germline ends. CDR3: CASSPVRGIHSYEQYF. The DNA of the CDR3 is TGTGCCAGCAGCCCCGTCCGCGGGATACACTCCTACGAGCAGTACTTC.

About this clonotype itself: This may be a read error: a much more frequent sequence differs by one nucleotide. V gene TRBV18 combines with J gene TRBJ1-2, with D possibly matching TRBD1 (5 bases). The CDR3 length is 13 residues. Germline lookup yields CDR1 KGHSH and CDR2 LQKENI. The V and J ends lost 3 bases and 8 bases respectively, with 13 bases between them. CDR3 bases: TGTGCCAGCTCACCTAATGAACAGGAAGGCTACACCTTC. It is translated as CASSPNEQEGYTF. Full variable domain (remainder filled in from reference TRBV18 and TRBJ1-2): NAGVMQNPRHLVRRRGQEARLRCSPMKGHSHVYWYRQLPEEGLKFMVYLQKENIIDESGMPKERFSAEFPKEGPSILRIQQVVRGDSAAYFCASSPNEQEGYTFGSGTRLTVV.

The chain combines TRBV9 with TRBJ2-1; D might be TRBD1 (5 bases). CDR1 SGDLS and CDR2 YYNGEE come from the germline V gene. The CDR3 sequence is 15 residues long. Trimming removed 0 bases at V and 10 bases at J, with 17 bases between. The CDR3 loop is CASSVEWGAVKEQFF. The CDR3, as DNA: TGTGCCAGCAGCGTAGAATGGGGCGCGGTTAAGGAGCAGTTCTTC.